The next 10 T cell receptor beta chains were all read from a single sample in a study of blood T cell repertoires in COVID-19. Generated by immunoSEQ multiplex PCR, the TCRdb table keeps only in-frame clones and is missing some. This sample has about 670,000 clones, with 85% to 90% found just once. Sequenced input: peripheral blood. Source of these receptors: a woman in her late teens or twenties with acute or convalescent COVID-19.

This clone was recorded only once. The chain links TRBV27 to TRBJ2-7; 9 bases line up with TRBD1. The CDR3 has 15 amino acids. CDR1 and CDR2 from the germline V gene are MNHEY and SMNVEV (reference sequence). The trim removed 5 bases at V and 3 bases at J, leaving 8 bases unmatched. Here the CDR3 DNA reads TGTGCCAGCAGTCCCCTGGACAGGGGAAACTACGAGCAGTACTTC. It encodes CASSPLDRGNYEQYF.

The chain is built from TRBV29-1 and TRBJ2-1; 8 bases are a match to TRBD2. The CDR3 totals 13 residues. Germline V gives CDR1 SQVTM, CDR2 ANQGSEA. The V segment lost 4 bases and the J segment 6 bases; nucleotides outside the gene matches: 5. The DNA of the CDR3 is TGCAGCGTTGTTCTAACTAGCGGCAATGAGCAGTTCTTC. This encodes CSVVLTSGNEQFF.

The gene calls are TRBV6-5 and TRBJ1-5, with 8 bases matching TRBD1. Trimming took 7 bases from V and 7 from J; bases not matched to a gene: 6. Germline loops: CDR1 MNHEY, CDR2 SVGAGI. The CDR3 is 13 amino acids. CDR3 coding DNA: TGTGCCAGCACCCGGACAGGGCGCCAGCCCCAGCATTTT. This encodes CASTRTGRQPQHF.

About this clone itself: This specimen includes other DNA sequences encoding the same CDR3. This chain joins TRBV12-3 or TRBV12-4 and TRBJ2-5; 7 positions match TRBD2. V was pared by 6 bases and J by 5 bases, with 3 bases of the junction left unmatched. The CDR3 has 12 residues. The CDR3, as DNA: TGTGCCAGCAGCCCCGGGGGGGAGACCCAGTACTTC. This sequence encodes CASSPGGETQYF.

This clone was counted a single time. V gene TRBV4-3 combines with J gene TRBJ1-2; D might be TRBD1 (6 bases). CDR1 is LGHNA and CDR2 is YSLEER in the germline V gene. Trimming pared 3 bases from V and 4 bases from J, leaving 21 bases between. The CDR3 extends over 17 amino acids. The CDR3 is CASSHNPRDMERYGYTF. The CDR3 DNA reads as TGCGCCAGCAGCCACAATCCCAGGGACATGGAGCGCTATGGCTACACCTTC.

The CDR3 region has the DNA TGTGCCAGCAGCTTAACGGGGACTGCCTATGGCTACACCTTC. Its protein product is CASSLTGTAYGYTF. The chain recombines TRBV7-3 with TRBJ1-2; D possibly corresponds to TRBD1 (5 bases). V was cut by 0 bases and J by 4 bases, with 9 bases left in between. Per the germline V gene, CDR1 is SGHTA and CDR2 is FQGTGA. The CDR3 runs to 14 residues.

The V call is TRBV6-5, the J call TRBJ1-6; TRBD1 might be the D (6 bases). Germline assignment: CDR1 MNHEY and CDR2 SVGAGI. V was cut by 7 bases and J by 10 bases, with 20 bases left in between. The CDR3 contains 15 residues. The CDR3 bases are TGTGCCAGCACCCTGCGCCGCGGGGGCCGATCACCCCTCCACTTT. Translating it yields CASTLRRGGRSPLHF.

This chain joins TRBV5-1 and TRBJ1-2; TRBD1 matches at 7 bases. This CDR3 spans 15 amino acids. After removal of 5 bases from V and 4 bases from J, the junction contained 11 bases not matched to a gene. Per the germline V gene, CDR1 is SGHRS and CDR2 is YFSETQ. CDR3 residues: CASSLLPGQSYGYTF. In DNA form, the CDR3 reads TGCGCCAGCAGTTTGTTACCGGGACAGAGCTATGGCTACACCTTC.

CDR3 sequence: CASSSLGSYNEQFF. CDR3 in DNA: TGTGCCAGTTCGAGCCTTGGGAGTTACAATGAGCAGTTCTTC. The rearrangement links TRBV5-6 to TRBJ2-1; D may be TRBD2 (5 bases). CDR1 is SGHDT, CDR2 YYEEEE, per germline. V lost 8 bases to trimming and J lost 4 bases, with 16 bases between them. This CDR3 has 14 amino acids.

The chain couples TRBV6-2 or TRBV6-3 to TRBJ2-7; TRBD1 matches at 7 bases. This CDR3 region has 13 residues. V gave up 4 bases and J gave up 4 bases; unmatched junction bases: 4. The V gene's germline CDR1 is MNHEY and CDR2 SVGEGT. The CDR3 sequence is CASSLGTAYEQYF. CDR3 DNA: TGTGCCAGCAGTTTGGGGACAGCGTACGAGCAGTACTTC.